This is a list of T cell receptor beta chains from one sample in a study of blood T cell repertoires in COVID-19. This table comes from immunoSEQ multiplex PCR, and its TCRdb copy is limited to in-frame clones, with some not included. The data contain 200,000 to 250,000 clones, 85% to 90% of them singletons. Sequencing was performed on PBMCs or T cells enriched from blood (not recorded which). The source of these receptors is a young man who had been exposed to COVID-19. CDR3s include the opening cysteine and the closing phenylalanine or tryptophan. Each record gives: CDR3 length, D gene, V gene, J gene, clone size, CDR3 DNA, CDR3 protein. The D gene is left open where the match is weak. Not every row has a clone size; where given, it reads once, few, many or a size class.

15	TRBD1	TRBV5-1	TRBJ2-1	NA	TGCGCCAGCAGTGGGACAGCTAGCTCCTACAATGAGCAGTTCTTC	CASSGTASSYNEQFF
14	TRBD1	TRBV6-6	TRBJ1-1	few	TGTGCCAGCGTTCGAGGGGGCGTTTCGACTGAAGCTTTCTTT	CASVRGGVSTEAFF
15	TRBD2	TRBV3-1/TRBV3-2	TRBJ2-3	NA	TGTGCCAGCAGCGAACTAGCGGGGAGGACAGATACGCAGTATTTT	CASSELAGRTDTQYF
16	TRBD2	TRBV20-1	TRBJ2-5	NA	TGCAGTGCCAGTCGGGCTAGCGGGGGGCCAGGGGAGACCCAGTACTTC	CSASRASGGPGETQYF
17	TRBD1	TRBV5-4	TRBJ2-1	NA	TGTGCCAGCAGCTCCCCCCCGCTAGGGGGCGTTTTCAATGAGCAGTTCTTC	CASSSPPLGGVFNEQFF
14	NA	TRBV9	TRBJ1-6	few	TGTGCCAGCAGCACCCGGGGGGAAGATTCACCCCTCCACTTT	CASSTRGEDSPLHF
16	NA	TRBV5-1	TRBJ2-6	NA	TGCGCCAGCAGCTTGGAAGGGGGCTCTGGGGCCAACGTCCTGACTTTC	CASSLEGGSGANVLTF
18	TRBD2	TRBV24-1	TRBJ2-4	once	TGTGCCACCCGGGGGGCAGCGGGGGGAGGGGAGGCCAAAAACATTCAGTACTTC	CATRGAAGGGEAKNIQYF
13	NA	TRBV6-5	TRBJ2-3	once	TGTGCCAGCATCTTCTCTAGCACAGATACGCAGTATTTT	CASIFSSTDTQYF
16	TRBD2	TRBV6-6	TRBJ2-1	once	TGTGCCAGCAGTTACTCTGCGCGGGGGGTCTACAATGAGCAGTTCTTC	CASSYSARGVYNEQFF
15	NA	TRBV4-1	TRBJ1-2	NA	TGCGCCAGCAGCCAAGAGACAGTGGGGAACTATGGCTACACCTTC	CASSQETVGNYGYTF
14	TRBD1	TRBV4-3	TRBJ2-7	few	TGCGCCAGCAGCCAGAGAACACGGACAGGCGAGCAGTACTTC	CASSQRTRTGEQYF
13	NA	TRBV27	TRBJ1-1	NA	TGTGCCAGCTACCTCAGGGGGAACACTGAAGCTTTCTTT	CASYLRGNTEAFF
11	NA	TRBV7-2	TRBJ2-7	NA	TGTGCCAGCAGCCTATACTACGAGCAGTACTTC	CASSLYYEQYF
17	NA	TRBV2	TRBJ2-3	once	TGTGCCAGCAGTGAAGCGCCGGCCGCGGTCGGCGGAGATACGCAGTATTTT	CASSEAPAAVGGDTQYF
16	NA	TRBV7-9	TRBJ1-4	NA	TGTGCCAGCAGCTTAGCGATCGGGGGAACTAATGAAAAACTGTTTTTT	CASSLAIGGTNEKLFF
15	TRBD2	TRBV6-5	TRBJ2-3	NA	TGTGCCAGCAGGCCTGGGACTAGCCCCGCAGATACGCAGTATTTT	CASRPGTSPADTQYF
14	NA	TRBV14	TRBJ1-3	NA	TGTGCCAGCACCGACAGGAACTCTGGAAACACCATATATTTT	CASTDRNSGNTIYF
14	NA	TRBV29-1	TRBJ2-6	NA	TGCAGCGTCGGCGGCGGCTCTGGGGCCAACGTCCTGACTTTC	CSVGGGSGANVLTF
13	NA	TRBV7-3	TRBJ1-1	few	TGTGCCAGCAGCTCTCTCAGCGACACTGAAGCTTTCTTT	CASSSLSDTEAFF
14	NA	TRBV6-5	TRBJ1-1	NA	TGTGCCAGCAGTCTCAGGGTGGTTGGCACTGAAGCTTTCTTT	CASSLRVVGTEAFF
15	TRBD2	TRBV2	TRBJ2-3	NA	TGTGCCAGCCAGACTAGCGGGGGGGCAATAGATACGCAGTATTTT	CASQTSGGAIDTQYF
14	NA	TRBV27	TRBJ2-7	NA	TGTGCCAGCAGTAACGGCGGGGGCCCGTACGAGCAGTACTTC	CASSNGGGPYEQYF
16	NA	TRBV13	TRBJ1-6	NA	TGTGCCAGCAGCTCATCCTTAGGGGGGGCCCTTTCACCCCTCCACTTT	CASSSSLGGALSPLHF
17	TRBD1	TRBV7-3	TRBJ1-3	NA	TGTGCCAGCAGCCTAAAGGGGGCTTCGTTCTCTGGAAACACCATATATTTT	CASSLKGASFSGNTIYF
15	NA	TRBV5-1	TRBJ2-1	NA	TGCGCCAGCAGCTTGCCTCGGGGTTTGGACGATGAGCAGTTCTTC	CASSLPRGLDDEQFF
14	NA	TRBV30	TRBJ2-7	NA	TGTGCCTGGAGCACAAAAGGGGCCACCTACGAGCAGTACTTC	CAWSTKGATYEQYF
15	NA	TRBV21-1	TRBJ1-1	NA	TGTGCCAGCAGCAACAAACAGGGATTGTGCACTGAAGCTTTCTTT	CASSNKQGLCTEAFF
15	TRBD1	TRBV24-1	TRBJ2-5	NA	TGTGCCACCAGTGACTCGGGACAGGGGGCCGAGACCCAGTACTTC	CATSDSGQGAETQYF
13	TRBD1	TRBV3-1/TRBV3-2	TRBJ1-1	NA	TGTGCCAGCAGCCCGCGACAGGGAAGGGTGACTTTCTTT	CASSPRQGRVTFF
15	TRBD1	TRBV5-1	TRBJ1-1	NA	TGCGCCAGCAGCTTAAGGACAGGGAGAAGCACTGAAGCTTTCTTT	CASSLRTGRSTEAFF
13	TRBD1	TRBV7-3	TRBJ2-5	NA	TGTGCCAGCAGTTTGGACAGGGCAGAGACCCAGTACTTC	CASSLDRAETQYF
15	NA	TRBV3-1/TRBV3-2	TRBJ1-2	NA	TGTGCCAGCAGCCGTCGGTCGTCTTGGGAGGACGGCTACACCTTC	CASSRRSSWEDGYTF
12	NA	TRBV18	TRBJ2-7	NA	TGTGCCAGCTCACGCGGCACCTACGAGCAGTACTTC	CASSRGTYEQYF
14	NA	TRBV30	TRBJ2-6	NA	TGTGCCTGGAGTTCCGGTCCTGGGGCCAACGTCCTGACTTTC	CAWSSGPGANVLTF
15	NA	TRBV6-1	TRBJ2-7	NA	TGTGCCAGCAGTGAACTCTCGACAGGAACCTACGAGCAGTACTTC	CASSELSTGTYEQYF
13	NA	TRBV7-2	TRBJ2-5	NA	TGTGCCAGCAGCTCCTGGGGAGAGGAGACCCAGTACTTC	CASSSWGEETQYF
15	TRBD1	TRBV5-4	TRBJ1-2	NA	TGTGCCAGCAGCGCAACAGGGGGCCAGAACTATGGCTACACCTTC	CASSATGGQNYGYTF
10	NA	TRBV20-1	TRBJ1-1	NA	TGCAGTGCTAGGGAGTTCAGAGCTTTCTTT	CSAREFRAFF
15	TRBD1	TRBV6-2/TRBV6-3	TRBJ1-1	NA	TGTGCCAGCAGTTACAAGAGGACAGGGCGTACTGAAGCTTTCTTT	CASSYKRTGRTEAFF
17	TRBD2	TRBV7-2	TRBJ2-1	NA	TGTGCCTCAGGGGCGGGTCGAACTAGCGGGGCCTACAATGAGCAGTTCTTC	CASGAGRTSGAYNEQFF
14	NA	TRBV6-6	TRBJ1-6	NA	TGTGCCAGCAGTTACTCACAGGAAAATTCACCCCTCCACTTT	CASSYSQENSPLHF
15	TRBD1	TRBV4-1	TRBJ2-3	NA	TGCGCCAGCAGCGACCCGGGACAGACCACAGATACGCAGTATTTT	CASSDPGQTTDTQYF
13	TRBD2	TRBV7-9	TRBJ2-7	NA	TGTGCCAGCAGTTACGGGAGGCACTACGAGCAGTACTTC	CASSYGRHYEQYF
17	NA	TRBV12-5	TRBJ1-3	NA	TGTGCTAGTGGTTTGGTGCTACAGGGCTCCTCTGGAAACACCATATATTTT	CASGLVLQGSSGNTIYF
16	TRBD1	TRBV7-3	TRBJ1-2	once	TGTGCCAGCAGTCCCACAGGGGGCTTCGCAAATAATGGCTACACCTTC	CASSPTGGFANNGYTF
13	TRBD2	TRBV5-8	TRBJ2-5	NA	TGTGCCAGCAGCCTCGGGGGGTGGGAGACCCAGTACTTC	CASSLGGWETQYF
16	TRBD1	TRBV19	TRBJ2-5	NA	TGTGCCAGTAGTATCCAGACAGGGGCCAGAACCGGGACCCAGTACTTC	CASSIQTGARTGTQYF